This T cell receptor beta chain was retrieved from a study of CD8+ T cells in alopecia areata. Points on this clone: The antigen is not known.

Extracted RNA was reverse transcribed into cDNA, the sequencing template. Method: immunoSEQ multiplex PCR; TCRdb's copy keeps in-frame clones and lacks some. The data hold around 120,000 clones, with 35% to 40% observed a single time. Study-level points and caveats: Affected scalp, especially in alopecia totalis/universalis, had a higher clonality than normal scalp did.

The germline V gene has CDR1 SQVTM and CDR2 ANQGSEA. The trim removed 8 bases at V and 1 base at J, leaving 8 bases unmatched. The CDR3 length is 14 residues. Material for sequencing was CD4+ T cells sorted from blood. The chain joins TRBV29-1 to TRBJ2-3, with 8 nucleotides matching TRBD2. This receptor was identified in a human donor with alopecia areata. The CDR3 sequence: CSSGVSGGTDTQYF. The CDR3, as DNA: TGCAGCTCAGGAGTTAGCGGGGGCACAGATACGCAGTATTTT.